This entry lists 23 T cell receptor beta chains sequenced from one sample in a study of blood T cells in healthy people across ages. Primers used in a second PCR of roughly 6 to 11 cycles were a sample-barcoded 5' primer and a J-beta primer mix. TCRdb processed the 5' RACE reads anew with MiXCR; each CDR3 protein has one entry. In the table there are some 640,000 distinct CDR3 sequences, 49% of which are singletons. Sequencing input: blood. The receptors come from a woman aged 55-69 years in good health.

This clonotype was detected only a few times. This chain links TRBV12-3 or TRBV12-4 with TRBJ2-7; no definite D call. V was trimmed by 7 bases and J by 7 bases, leaving 20 bases between them. The length of the CDR3 is 14 residues. The CDR3 loop reads CASIPSLPYNEQYF. The CDR3 bases are TGTGCCAGCATTCCCTCATTGCCCTACAATGAGCAGTACTTC.

The chain joins TRBV7-2 to TRBJ1-6; D is ambiguous. This CDR3 is built from 15 residues. Trimming pared 1 base from V and 10 bases from J, leaving 14 bases between. The V gene's germline CDR1 is SGHTA and CDR2 FQGNSA. The chain's CDR3 is CASSLGTGISSPLHF. DNA of the CDR3: TGTGCCAGCAGCTTAGGTACGGGTATTAGCTCACCCCTCCACTTT.

This sequence joins TRBV5-4 and TRBJ1-4, with D possibly being TRBD1 (5 bases). The CDR3 runs to 15 residues. Looked up from germline, CDR1 is SGHNT and CDR2 is YYREEE (reference sequence). Between the trimmed V and J ends, which lost 3 bases and 7 bases, there was a span of 16 bases. The CDR3 coding sequence is TGTGCCAGCAGCTCCGCCGGGACCTTGGGTGAAAAACTGTTTTTT. Its translation: CASSSAGTLGEKLFF.

The chain couples TRBV19 to TRBJ1-5; D ambiguous. CDR3 size: 13 residues. Deletions cut 10 bases from V and 3 bases from J, with 13 bases between. Germline-derived CDR1 and CDR2 are LNHDA and SQIVND (reference sequence). CDR3 in DNA: TGTGCCACAGGACCGGAATACAATCAGCCCCAGCATTTT. Its translation is CATGPEYNQPQHF.

The chain is built from TRBV29-1 and TRBJ2-5, with a tentative D call TRBD2 (6 bases). The CDR3 contains 12 residues. Looked up from germline, CDR1 is SQVTM and CDR2 is ANQGSEA. Trimming cost V 5 bases and J 4 bases, with 11 bases left between them. CDR3 region: CSVPTRGETQYF. DNA of the CDR3: TGCAGCGTTCCGACTAGGGGAGAGACCCAGTACTTC.

The chain joins TRBV12-3 or TRBV12-4 to TRBJ2-5; D possibly uses TRBD1 or TRBD2 (5 bases each). Trimming cost V 5 bases and J 4 bases, with 23 bases left between them. This CDR3 comprises 17 residues. CDR3 DNA sequence: TGTGCCAGCAGTGACCTCTCAATGGGGACCTGGGGAGAGACCCAGTACTTC. It is translated as CASSDLSMGTWGETQYF.

The chain uses TRBV6-1 and TRBJ2-7, with TRBD1 matching 9 bases. The CDR3 length is 16 residues. Germline V CDR1 and CDR2: MNHNS, SASEGT. The J segment lost 6 bases and the V segment lost 6 bases, leaving 15 bases of the junction unmatched. The DNA for the CDR3 is TGTGCCAGCAGCGGGGGGATCGGGACAGGGTCATTCGAGCAGTACTTC. This codes for CASSGGIGTGSFEQYF.

The chain employs TRBV4-3 and TRBJ2-7; 8 nucleotides align to TRBD2. The CDR3 runs 15 residues. Trimming at V came to 4 bases and at J to 7 bases, leaving 12 bases not matched to a gene. Germline CDR1 and CDR2: LGHNA and YSLEER. The CDR3 nucleotides read TGCGCCAGCAGCCTCTTCCAGCGGGAGTCTAATGAGCAGTACTTC. Encoded protein: CASSLFQRESNEQYF.

With respect to this clonotype: A junction boundary mismatches the germline segment, possibly from a read error. The rearrangement links TRBV20-1 to TRBJ2-1; the match to TRBD2 covers 9 bases. CDR3 length: 14 residues. Germline lookup yields CDR1 DFQATT and CDR2 SNEGSKA (reference sequence). CDR3 DNA: TGCAGCGCTAGGGCTAGCGGGACACCCAATGAGCAGTTCTTC. Protein product: CSARASGTPNEQFF.

The chain combines TRBV9 with TRBJ2-7; D could derive from TRBD1 or TRBD2 (5 bases each). The CDR3 sequence is 15 residues long. V lost 0 bases and J lost 0, with 10 bases in between. Per the germline V gene, CDR1 is SGDLS and CDR2 is YYNGEE. The CDR3, as DNA: TGTGCCAGCAGCGTAGATGGGGACCTCTCCTACGAGCAGTACTTC. Its protein product is CASSVDGDLSYEQYF.

The rearrangement uses TRBV6-2 or TRBV6-3 and TRBJ2-1, with D unclear. The CDR3 extends over 13 amino acids. The germline V gene has CDR1 MNHEY and CDR2 SVGEGT. Trimming took off 0 bases at V and 13 bases at J, with 13 bases between the two ends. In DNA, the CDR3 is TGTGCCAGCAGTTACTCTGAGCCGGGTCCTCAGTTCTTC. Translation gives CASSYSEPGPQFF.

The chain joins TRBV29-1 to TRBJ2-5; 8 nucleotides match TRBD1. The CDR3 spans 11 residues. Germline CDR1 is SQVTM and CDR2 is ANQGSEA. Unmatched junction bases numbered 4, after V lost 8 bases and J lost 5 bases. This CDR3 is CSSGQGETQYF. The CDR3 bases are TGCAGCTCTGGACAGGGCGAGACCCAGTACTTC.

The chain has TRBV7-3 and TRBJ1-4; 7 bases align to TRBD1. This CDR3 has 13 amino acids. V lost 3 bases and J lost 7; bases outside the gene matches: 2. From germline, CDR1 is SGHTA and CDR2 FQGTGA. CDR3 nucleotides: TGTGCCAGCAGCTTTAACAGGGGTGAAAAACTGTTTTTT. This translates into CASSFNRGEKLFF.

The chain carries TRBV2 and TRBJ2-5; D call uncertain. With the DNA end fitting TRBJ2-7 better, the J assignment may be wrong. The CDR3 is 11 amino acids. Germline V gives CDR1 SNHLY, CDR2 FYNNEI. CDR3 in DNA: TGTGCCAGCATCGTTGCGTACGAGCAGTACTTC. Translated: CASIVAYEQYF.

The J gene is TRBJ2-6, the V gene TRBV18; tentative D call: TRBD1 (6 bases). With 6 bases removed from V and 4 bases from J, the gap between germline ends came to 16 bases. The CDR3 covers 16 residues. Germline V gene lookup returns CDR1 KGHSH and CDR2 LQKENI. CDR3 coding DNA: TGTGCCAGCTCCCCAACCCAGGGGTCGGGGGCCAACGTCCTGACTTTC. Translating it yields CASSPTQGSGANVLTF.

The chain carries TRBV4-1 and TRBJ1-4; the D gene is possibly TRBD1 (6 bases). Trimming removed 1 base from V and 8 bases from J, with 11 bases in between. The CDR3 contains 14 residues. Germline assignment: CDR1 MGHRA and CDR2 YSYEKL. CDR3 in amino acids: CASSQGGGSEKLFF. The CDR3 DNA follows: TGCGCCAGCAGCCAAGGAGGGGGAAGCGAAAAACTGTTTTTT.

The V call is TRBV3-1, the J call TRBJ1-1, with TRBD1 matching over 9 bases. Trimming removed 1 base from V and 1 base from J; junction bases left unmatched: 7. CDR3 size: 17 residues. Germline V lookup: CDR1 LGHDT, CDR2 YNNKEL (reference sequence). The CDR3 DNA is TGTGCCAGCAGCCAAGGGACAGGGGTTCTCAGGAACACTGAAGCTTTCTTT. The encoded protein is CASSQGTGVLRNTEAFF.

V and J are TRBV5-1 and TRBJ2-1; D possibly corresponds to TRBD1 (6 bases). V lost 3 bases and J lost 6, with 16 bases in between. The CDR3 totals 15 residues. The germline V gene encodes CDR1 SGHRS and CDR2 YFSETQ. The chain's CDR3 is CASSSQGPGINEQFF. The CDR3 DNA reads as TGCGCCAGCAGCTCACAGGGCCCGGGCATCAATGAGCAGTTCTTC.

The rearrangement joins TRBV7-3 to TRBJ2-3, with a possible D match to TRBD2 (6 bases). The germline V gene has CDR1 SGHTA and CDR2 FQGTGA. This CDR3 is built from 16 residues. V was pared by 1 base and J by 6 bases, with 17 bases between. DNA of the CDR3: TGTGCCAGCAGCTTAATGGGGGGAATTAGCGTGGATACGCAGTATTTT. It translates to CASSLMGGISVDTQYF.

This clonotype was seen a handful of times. The V gene is TRBV28, the J gene TRBJ2-3; 8 bases align to TRBD1. This CDR3 spans 16 amino acids. Losses at the gene ends were 6 bases for V and 2 bases for J; bases not matched to a gene: 10. The germline V gene encodes CDR1 MDHEN and CDR2 SYDVKM. For the CDR3, the DNA is TGTGCCAGCAGCCGCCTCGGACAGGGTTTCACAGATACGCAGTATTTT. Protein sequence: CASSRLGQGFTDTQYF.

This clonotype was seen many times. V and J are TRBV18 and TRBJ2-1; D is tentatively TRBD1 or TRBD2 (5 bases each). Per germline, CDR1 KGHSH and CDR2 LQKENI. The CDR3 extends over 14 amino acids. The V and J ends lost 2 bases and 3 bases respectively, with 8 bases between them. CDR3 DNA: TGTGCCAGCTCACCAGGGACGGTCTACAATGAGCAGTTCTTC. Its protein is CASSPGTVYNEQFF.

At least ten counts were recorded for this clonotype. The chain employs TRBV20-1 and TRBJ2-5; 8 bases match TRBD2. Per germline, CDR1 DFQATT and CDR2 SNEGSKA (reference sequence). With 0 bases clipped from V and 2 bases from J, the junction kept 8 bases outside the gene matches. The CDR3 sequence is 16 residues long. Here the CDR3 reads CSARDPLAGRQETQYF. The CDR3 DNA reads TGCAGTGCTAGAGATCCCCTAGCGGGTAGACAAGAGACCCAGTACTTC.

This chain connects TRBV7-2 to TRBJ2-4, with D possibly being TRBD1 or TRBD2 (5 bases each). Near its end, the DNA agrees better with TRBJ2-7, so the J call may be wrong. The CDR3 is made up of 15 amino acids. From germline, CDR1 is SGHTA and CDR2 FQGNSA. In DNA form, the CDR3 reads TGTGCCAGCAGCTTAGACGGGACGGGAACCTACGAGCAGTACTTC. This gives the protein CASSLDGTGTYEQYF.